The 9 T cell receptor beta chains given below trace back to one sample, sequenced in a study of shared clonotypes between healthy human individuals. TCRdb's copy holds only in-frame clones and misses some; the assay was immunoSEQ multiplex PCR. This repertoire shows about 600,000 clones, around 78% found once; its top ten account for more than 10%. Sequencing input: PBMCs. These receptors came from a woman between 35 and 50 years old in good health. Some clones in this sample may be carry-over from other donors' samples.

The V call is TRBV2, the J call TRBJ1-1; D ambiguous. Germline CDR1 SNHLY, CDR2 FYNNEI. The CDR3 covers 13 residues. Trimming removed 6 bases at V and 1 base at J, with 9 bases between. This CDR3 is CASRQDQNTEAFF. Here the CDR3 DNA reads TGTGCCAGCAGGCAGGATCAGAACACTGAAGCTTTCTTT.

The chain employs TRBV4-1 and TRBJ2-5, with D maybe TRBD1 (6 bases). With the DNA end fitting TRBJ2-7 better, the J assignment may be wrong. CDR1 MGHRA and CDR2 YSYEKL come from the germline V gene. This CDR3 is 16 amino acids long. DNA of the CDR3: TGCGCCAGCAGCCCCCAGACAGGACCGATTCCCTACGAGCAGTACTTC. This translates into CASSPQTGPIPYEQYF.

The count of this clone is one. The CDR3 DNA reads as TGTGCCAGCAGCTCCGGACAGTTCTCTGGGGCCAACGTCCTGACTTTC. Translating it yields CASSSGQFSGANVLTF. This chain connects TRBV5-4 to TRBJ2-6, with D possibly matching TRBD1 (6 bases). CDR1 is SGHNT, CDR2 YYREEE, per germline (reference sequence). The V and J ends lost 3 bases and 0 bases respectively, with 10 bases between them. This CDR3 is 16 amino acids long.

This clone was recorded a few times. The chain is built from TRBV15 and TRBJ2-7, with TRBD1 matching 7 bases. V shed 0 bases and J 0 bases; nucleotides not matched to a gene: 2. CDR1 LNHNV and CDR2 YYDKDF come from the germline V gene (reference sequence). The CDR3 totals 15 residues. CDR3 protein: CATSRDRQGSYEQYF. The CDR3, as DNA: TGTGCCACCAGCAGAGATAGACAGGGCTCCTACGAGCAGTACTTC.

The chain couples TRBV10-1 to TRBJ1-1, with a tentative D call TRBD1 (6 bases). The ends were cut back, 10 bases at V and 1 base at J, with 19 bases in the middle. CDR1 and CDR2 (germline): WNHNN, SYGVQD (reference sequence). The CDR3 extends over 15 amino acids. CDR3 residues: CATSPGPDRNTEAFF. The CDR3 DNA is TGCGCCACTTCCCCCGGTCCGGACAGGAACACTGAAGCTTTCTTT.

V and J are TRBV7-2 and TRBJ2-1, with TRBD2 matching 10 bases. This CDR3 region has 15 residues. CDR1 is SGHTA, CDR2 FQGNSA, per germline. V lost 4 bases and J lost 8; bases outside the gene matches: 8. CDR3 in DNA: TGTGCCAGCAGCTCCTCTAGCGGGAGCGGCTATGAGCAGTTCTTC. This encodes CASSSSSGSGYEQFF.

The chain combines TRBV16 with TRBJ1-1; 9 positions agree with TRBD1. Trimming at V came to 4 bases and at J to 0 bases, leaving 12 bases not matched to a gene. Germline-derived CDR1 and CDR2 are KGHSY and FQNENV. This CDR3 contains 18 residues. CDR3 sequence reads: CASSPASRGQGMNTEAFF. The CDR3 region has the DNA TGTGCCAGCAGCCCTGCTTCACGGGGACAGGGCATGAACACTGAAGCTTTCTTT.

This clone was picked up many times. The chain joins TRBV27 to TRBJ2-7; 8 bases map to TRBD1. CDR3 size: 15 residues. V was pared by 2 bases and J by 5 bases, with 8 bases of the junction left unmatched. Germline values: CDR1 MNHEY, CDR2 SMNVEV (reference sequence). The CDR3 DNA reads as TGTGCCAGCAGTTTAGGGACAGGACATACGGACGAGCAGTACTTC. As protein: CASSLGTGHTDEQYF.

Concerning this clone: A far larger clone is one base from this, pointing to a likely read error. Distinct nucleotide sequences in the sample also encode this CDR3. The rearrangement uses TRBV30 and TRBJ2-6; TRBD2 agrees at 8 bases. Germline CDR1 GTSNPN, CDR2 SVGIG (reference sequence). The CDR3 length is 15 residues. CDR3 bases: TGCGCCTGGAGGCCGGGAGGGGCTGGGGCCAACGTCCTGACTTTC. This codes for CAWRPGGAGANVLTF.